These 9 T cell receptor beta chains were sequenced from one sample in a study of tumor and adjacent non-tumor tissue in lung cancer. The library came from three nested PCR rounds adapted from ARM-PCR protocols. Via MiXCR, TCRdb re-called the multiplex PCR reads, giving one row per CDR3 protein. The sample lists 100,000 or so distinct CDR3 sequences, more than 55% occurring once. This sample's RNA came from whole unsorted tissue. More than 3 cm separated this lung sample from the edge of the tumor. Sequencing used distant non-tumor lung tissue. These receptors were taken from a man aged 25-45 years with non-small cell lung cancer.

A word on this clonotype: Germline and junction disagree at one end, which may indicate a read error. The genes are TRBV6-5 and TRBJ2-5; no reliable D call. The CDR3 has 14 amino acids. Per the germline V gene, CDR1 is MNHEY and CDR2 is SVGAGI. The CDR3 bases are TGTGCCAGCAGGCGCATCGCGACCCATGAGATCCAGTACTTC. It is translated as CASRRIATHEIQYF.

Points on this clonotype: The CDR3 does not end in the conserved phenylalanine or tryptophan, so this is likely a read error. This rearrangement joins TRBV29-1 to TRBJ2-3; 7 nucleotides agree with TRBD2. This CDR3 region has 15 residues. The V gene's germline CDR1 is SQVTM and CDR2 ANQGSEA. In nucleotides, the CDR3 is TGCAGCGTTGGAGATCTTACGGGAGGACCAGATACTCAGTATATT. This encodes CSVGDLTGGPDTQYI.

A word on this clonotype: One end of the junction varies from germline; a read error may be responsible. J is TRBJ2-3 and V is TRBV5-4; 8 bases are shared with TRBD2. The CDR3 length is 16 residues. Germline V gene lookup returns CDR1 SGHNT and CDR2 YYREEE (reference sequence). The CDR3 loop is CASSAPGLVGIDTQYF. As DNA, the CDR3 is TGTGCCAGCAGCGCACCGGGACTAGTGGGGATAGATACGCAATATTTT.

Points on this clonotype: A much larger clonotype is one base distant, so this may be a read error. Because it lacks the conserved phenylalanine or tryptophan at the end, this CDR3 is likely a read error. This chain uses TRBV20-1 with TRBJ2-1, with 15 bases lining up with TRBD2. This CDR3 is 15 amino acids long. Germline V CDR1 and CDR2: DFQATT, SNEGSKA (reference sequence). V gave up 6 bases and J gave up 12 bases; unmatched junction bases: 12. Written as DNA, the CDR3 is TGCAGTGCGAGGAAGGGACTAGCGGGGGGTCTGGGGCAGTTCCTC. This gives the protein CSARKGLAGGLGQFL.

With respect to this clonotype: The CDR3 does not close with the conserved phenylalanine or tryptophan, likely indicating a read error. This chain uses TRBV10-2 with TRBJ1-5; D is undetermined. Per the germline V gene, CDR1 is WSHSY and CDR2 is SAAADI. Trimming stripped 7 bases from V and 1 base from J, with 8 bases between. The CDR3 contains 13 residues. CDR3 sequence reads: CASTTGSNQPQHL. DNA of the CDR3: TGCGCCAGCACTACGGGGAGCAATCAGCCCCAGCATCTT.

About this clonotype itself: A read error may explain this, as a much larger clone is one base away. The genes are TRBV10-1 and TRBJ2-3, with TRBD2 matching 9 bases. Germline V gene sequence: CDR1 WNHNN, CDR2 SYGVQD (reference sequence). CDR3 length equals 15 residues. CDR3 bases: TGCGCCAGCAGCGGATTAGCGGGAGAAGCAGATGCGCAGTATTTT. It yields the protein CASSGLAGEADAQYF.

This clonotype was found a few times. V is TRBV11-1 and J is TRBJ2-1; D assignment may be TRBD1 or TRBD2 (7 bases each). Germline V gene sequence: CDR1 SGHAT, CDR2 FQDESV (reference sequence). V was pared by 5 bases and J by 8 bases, with 22 bases between. The length of the CDR3 is 16 residues. CDR3 amino acids: CASSAQGRESRYEQFF. The CDR3, as DNA: TGTGCCAGCAGCGCACAGGGGCGGGAGAGCCGCTATGAGCAGTTCTTC.

Comments on this clonotype: Sequence at one end of the junction differs from germline and may be a read error. The chain has TRBV20-1 and TRBJ2-1; D possibly corresponds to TRBD2 (5 bases). The CDR3 runs to 16 residues. The germline gives CDR1 DFQATT, CDR2 SNEGSKA (reference sequence). CDR3 nucleotides: TGCAGTGCTAGAGATGTTGCGTTAGTTGTATACAATGAGCGGTTATTC. The encoded protein is CSARDVALVVYNERLF.

V usage is TRBV29-1 and J usage is TRBJ1-1, with unresolved D. CDR1 is SQVTM and CDR2 is ANQGSEA in the germline V gene. The CDR3 is 13 residues long. V was pared by 6 bases and J by 3 bases, with 14 bases between. DNA for the CDR3: TGCAGCGTCGATGCATCGGTGGACACTGAAGCTTTCTTT. It translates to CSVDASVDTEAFF.